Listed below are T cell receptor beta chains from one sample, sequenced in a study of beta chain features in type 1 diabetes. Sequenced by immunoSEQ multiplex PCR; TCRdb stores in-frame clones only, minus some. The data hold hundreds of thousands of clones, with around 15% observed a single time. The specimen sequenced was naive CD4+ T cells from blood. These receptors were taken from a man aged 18 to 29 with type 1 diabetes. Both conserved end residues are part of each CDR3. Fields, in order: J gene, D gene, V gene, clone size, CDR3 protein, CDR3 DNA. A D gene is named only where the DNA matches it firmly. The size field is filled for only some rows; it gives once, few, many or a size class.

>TRBJ2-7|TRBD2|TRBV4-1|few
CASSQVPGRTYEQYF
TGCGCCAGCAGCCAAGTCCCCGGGAGGACCTACGAGCAGTACTTC
>TRBJ2-5|TRBD1|TRBV15|NA
CATSIRDRGTGTQYF
TGTGCCACCAGCATCCGGGACAGGGGAACGGGGACCCAGTACTTC
>TRBJ2-7|TRBD2|TRBV30|few
CAWEREGPIEQYF
TGTGCCTGGGAGCGGGAGGGGCCTATCGAGCAGTACTTC
>TRBJ2-5|NA|TRBV20-1|NA
CSATRETQYF
TGCAGTGCAACGAGGGAGACCCAGTACTTC
>TRBJ2-3|NA|TRBV4-2|NA
CASSQVGTSTDTQYF
TGTGCCAGCAGCCAAGTCGGAACTAGCACAGATACGCAGTATTTT
>TRBJ1-6|NA|TRBV2|few
CASSDEAEVGLHF
TGTGCCAGCAGTGATGAAGCAGAAGTTGGCCTCCACTTT
>TRBJ2-4|TRBD1|TRBV7-9|few
CASSPGTGGDF
TGTGCCAGCAGCCCAGGGACAGGGGGAGACTTC
>TRBJ2-5|NA|TRBV5-1|NA
CASSIIGETQYF
TGCGCCAGCAGCATAATCGGGGAGACCCAGTACTTC
>TRBJ2-2|NA|TRBV5-4|few
CASSLPGQNTGELFF
TGTGCCAGCAGCTTGCCGGGACAGAACACCGGGGAGCTGTTTTTT
>TRBJ2-4|NA|TRBV30|few
CAWSPPGGSIQYF
TGTGCCTGGAGTCCCCCTGGAGGGAGCATTCAGTACTTC
>TRBJ2-7|NA|TRBV12-2|NA
CASRLSRTSGGVSSYEQYF
TGTGCAAGTCGCTTATCTCGGACTAGCGGGGGGGTTTCCTCCTACGAGCAGTACTTC
>TRBJ2-3|TRBD2|TRBV9|few
CASSGWLAGGGTDTQYF
TGTGCCAGCAGCGGATGGTTAGCGGGAGGGGGCACAGATACGCAGTATTTT
>TRBJ2-6|NA|TRBV5-1|NA
CASSSSSGANVLTF
TGCGCCAGCAGCTCATCCTCTGGGGCCAACGTCCTGACTTTC
>TRBJ1-4|TRBD1|TRBV30|NA
CAWSVAGGMEKLFF
TGTGCCTGGAGTGTAGCAGGGGGCATGGAAAAACTGTTTTTT
>TRBJ2-7|NA|TRBV5-1|few
CASTRTDPSYEQYF
TGCGCCAGCACAAGGACGGACCCCTCCTACGAGCAGTACTTC
>TRBJ2-1|TRBD1|TRBV30|NA
CACFTGAGEQFF
TGTGCCTGCTTCACAGGGGCCGGTGAGCAGTTCTTC
>TRBJ2-5|NA|TRBV30|NA
CAWSASPGTQYF
TGTGCCTGGAGTGCATCTCCGGGGACCCAGTACTTC
>TRBJ1-2|NA|TRBV9|few
CASSDPGAYGYTF
TGTGCCAGCAGCGACCCAGGGGCCTATGGCTACACCTTC
>TRBJ2-5|TRBD2|TRBV25-1|NA
CATSRAGDETQYF
TGTGCCACCTCCCGAGCGGGGGACGAGACCCAGTACTTC
>TRBJ2-7|TRBD1|TRBV6-5|NA
CASSYATGGSYEQYF
TGTGCCAGCAGTTACGCAACAGGGGGCTCCTACGAGCAGTACTTC
>TRBJ1-1|NA|TRBV29-1|NA
CSVGQVGGLENTEAFF
TGCAGCGTTGGTCAAGTGGGGGGGCTTGAGAACACTGAAGCTTTCTTT
>TRBJ1-2|TRBD1|TRBV27|NA
CASRPYRTGIYGYTF
TGTGCCAGCAGACCATATCGGACAGGGATCTATGGCTACACCTTC